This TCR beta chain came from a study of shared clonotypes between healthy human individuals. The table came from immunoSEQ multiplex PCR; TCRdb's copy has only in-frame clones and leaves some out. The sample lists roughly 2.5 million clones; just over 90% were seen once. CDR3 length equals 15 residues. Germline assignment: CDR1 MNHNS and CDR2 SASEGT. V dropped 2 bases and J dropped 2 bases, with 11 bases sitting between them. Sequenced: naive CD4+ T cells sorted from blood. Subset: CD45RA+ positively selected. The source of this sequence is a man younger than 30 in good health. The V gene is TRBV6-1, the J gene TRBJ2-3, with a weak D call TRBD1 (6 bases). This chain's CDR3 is CASSEMGHHTDTQYF. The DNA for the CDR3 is TGTGCCAGCAGTGAAATGGGACACCACACAGATACGCAGTATTTT.